This T cell receptor beta chain was obtained from a study of blood T cell repertoires in COVID-19. Study-level information: Samples of COVID-19 (acute and convalescent) were obtained from the United States, Italy and Spain. PBMCs, B-cell-depleted T cells, or T cells were the source of the cDNA or gDNA that made up the material.

The length of the CDR3 is 12 residues. The germline V gene encodes CDR1 SQVTM and CDR2 ANQGSEA. Trimming left V 5 bases short and J 0 bases short, with 7 bases between. The Seattle patients joined while their infection was active and were tracked longitudinally afterward. Authors' methods: Nucleated cell counts were estimated from reference gene primer amplification. Using immunoSEQ multiplex PCR, the repertoire was profiled, and TCRdb retains in-frame clones only, with some absent. V and J calls and clone size are given by that table; D and trimming were obtained from the DNA. Of 200,000 to 300,000 clones listed, 80% to 90% are singletons. This clone has only a few counts.

The sample taken for sequencing was peripheral blood. The source of this sequence is a woman aged 80 or older with COVID-19, enrolled during active disease. The rearrangement uses TRBV29-1 and TRBJ1-1; D not resolved. The chain's CDR3 is CSVTRMNTEAFF. As DNA, the CDR3 is TGCAGCGTTACCAGAATGAACACTGAAGCTTTCTTT.